This is a list of T cell receptor beta chains from one sample in a study of blood T cells in healthy people across ages. TCRdb reprocessed the 5' RACE reads via MiXCR and lists one record per CDR3 protein. The table has about 1,000,000 distinct CDR3 sequences, less than 50% seen once. The sample consisted of blood. The receptors stem from a woman aged 60-75 years in good health. Both conserved end residues are part of each CDR3. The D gene is left open where the match is weak. A clone size is listed for some rows: how often the clone was seen (once, few, many), or a class if it is expanded.

clone size,J gene,V gene,D gene,CDR3 protein,CDR3 DNA
.,TRBJ2-7,TRBV5-1,.,CASTLLGSYEQYF,TGCGCCAGCACGTTATTGGGGTCCTACGAGCAGTACTTC
.,TRBJ2-5,TRBV7-9,.,CASSWIGRETQYF,TGTGCCAGCAGCTGGATAGGGAGGGAGACCCAGTACTTC
few,TRBJ2-3,TRBV12-3/TRBV12-4,TRBD2,CASSRLAGMDTQYF,TGTGCCAGCAGTCGACTAGCGGGAATGGATACGCAGTATTTT
.,TRBJ2-1,TRBV20-1,TRBD2,CSARALAGVYNEQFF,TGCAGTGCTAGAGCTCTAGCGGGAGTCTACAATGAGCAGTTCTTC
once,TRBJ1-2,TRBV5-1,TRBD1,CASRRLGQGGDYGHTF,TGCGCCAGCAGACGTTTGGGACAGGGGGGGGACTATGGCCACACCTTC
.,TRBJ2-1,TRBV20-1,.,CSARGDQSSYNEQFF,TGCAGTGCTAGAGGGGACCAAAGCTCCTACAATGAGCAGTTCTTC
.,TRBJ1-1,TRBV27,TRBD1,CASSLSRGQGVFF,TGTGCCAGCAGTTTAAGCAGGGGGCAGGGGGTTTTCTTT
.,TRBJ2-5,TRBV6-5,.,CASSYSGEYQETQYF,TGTGCCAGCAGTTACTCGGGAGAATACCAAGAGACCCAGTACTTC
.,TRBJ1-1,TRBV7-9,.,CASSWAGDTGAFF,TGTGCCAGCAGCTGGGCGGGGGACACTGGAGCTTTCTTT
.,TRBJ1-5,TRBV29-1,.,CSAGRVNQPQHF,TGCAGCGCAGGAAGAGTCAATCAGCCCCAGCATTTT
.,TRBJ2-7,TRBV12-3/TRBV12-4,TRBD1,CASSCTGGAQYF,TGTGCCAGCAGTTGCACAGGGGGCGCGCAGTACTTC
.,TRBJ2-7,TRBV20-1,TRBD2,CSACRLAGGDDEQYF,TGCAGTGCTTGCCGACTAGCGGGAGGCGACGACGAGCAGTACTTC
.,TRBJ2-7,TRBV20-1,.,CSASGGTRTYEQYF,TGCAGTGCTAGTGGGGGGACACGTACCTACGAGCAGTACTTC
many,TRBJ2-7,TRBV15,.,CATSRDLGVYEQYF,TGTGCCACCAGCAGAGATTTGGGGGTTTACGAGCAGTACTTC
few,TRBJ2-3,TRBV12-3/TRBV12-4,.,CASSPVAGSHTQYF,TGTGCCAGCAGTCCGGTTGCGGGATCCCATACGCAGTATTTT
.,TRBJ1-4,TRBV7-2,.,CASSLAGINEKLFF,TGTGCCAGCAGCTTGGCAGGGATTAATGAAAAACTGTTTTTT
.,TRBJ2-7,TRBV5-1,.,CASSLAQGYSYEQYF,TGCGCCAGCAGCTTGGCCCAGGGATACTCCTACGAGCAGTACTTC
.,TRBJ2-3,TRBV2,.,CASARTAGLDTQYF,TGTGCCAGCGCCAGGACAGCGGGTTTGGATACGCAGTATTTT
.,TRBJ1-5,TRBV7-3,.,CASSLKVDQPQHF,TGTGCCAGCAGCTTAAAGGTGGATCAGCCCCAGCATTTT
.,TRBJ2-5,TRBV6-1,.,CASIAVEETQYF,TGTGCCAGCATAGCGGTGGAAGAGACCCAGTACTTC
.,TRBJ2-7,TRBV7-9,TRBD1,CASNPGGTGDYEQYF,TGTGCCAGCAACCCCGGAGGGACAGGGGACTACGAGCAGTACTTC
few,TRBJ2-4,TRBV5-1,TRBD2,CASSHGLAGIKNIQYF,TGCGCCAGCAGCCATGGACTAGCGGGAATCAAAAACATTCAGTACTTC